Listed here are 16 T cell receptor beta chains from one sample, sequenced in a study of blood T cells in healthy people across ages. With a J-beta primer mix and a sample-barcoded 5' primer, a second PCR ran 7 to 11 cycles. From the 5' RACE reads, TCRdb called clonotypes with MiXCR, one entry per CDR3 protein. The sample lists hundreds of thousands of distinct CDR3 sequences, just under 25% occurring once. This same sample was also taken into another study, of T cells of mothers and their children.

Material for sequencing was blood. The origin of the receptors is a boy aged 10-17 years in good health.

This clonotype came up a few times. The genes are TRBV9 and TRBJ2-5; D unresolved. TRBJ2-1 matches the DNA end more closely, so the J call is doubtful. The germline CDR1 and CDR2 sequences are SGDLS and YYNGEE. This CDR3 is 14 amino acids long. The CDR3 region is CASSPFSESTEQFF. CDR3 in DNA: TGTGCCAGCAGCCCGTTCTCCGAGAGCACTGAGCAGTTCTTC.

This clonotype came up a few times. The chain links TRBV12-3 or TRBV12-4 to TRBJ1-2, with D tentatively TRBD1 (5 bases). The ends were cut back, 3 bases at V and 10 bases at J, with 27 bases in the middle. CDR3 size: 17 residues. CDR3 residues: CASSFGISGRKGDAYTF. CDR3 DNA sequence: TGTGCCAGCAGTTTCGGCATATCGGGCCGCAAAGGGGATGCCTACACCTTC.

The sample holds a few counts of this clonotype. Here the CDR3 reads CASRPTGANVLTF. As DNA, the CDR3 is TGTGCCAGCAGGCCCACTGGGGCCAACGTCCTGACTTTC. V usage is TRBV7-9 and J usage is TRBJ2-6; unclear D gene. The germline CDR1 and CDR2 sequences are SEHNR and FQNEAQ (reference sequence). The CDR3 is made up of 13 amino acids. V was pared by 6 bases and J by 2 bases, with 5 bases between.

The V call is TRBV20-1, the J call TRBJ1-3; a possible D gene is TRBD1 (6 bases). V lost 4 bases and J lost 2, with 9 bases in between. Germline V gene sequence: CDR1 DFQATT, CDR2 SNEGSKA (reference sequence). CDR3 length: 13 residues. For the CDR3, the DNA is TGCAGTGCTACCAGGGGCACTGGAAACACCATATATTTT. This sequence encodes CSATRGTGNTIYF.

The chain uses TRBV5-5 and TRBJ1-1; D may be TRBD1 (5 bases). CDR3 length: 14 residues. Between the trimmed V and J ends, which lost 0 bases and 5 bases, there was a span of 11 bases. Germline-derived CDR1 and CDR2 are SGHKS and YYEKEE (reference sequence). The CDR3 loop reads CASSLDLRGTEAFF. The CDR3 DNA reads TGTGCCAGCAGCTTGGATTTGAGGGGAACTGAAGCTTTCTTT.

This chain joins TRBV7-2 and TRBJ1-3; D is perhaps TRBD1 (6 bases). CDR1 is SGHTA, CDR2 FQGNSA, per germline. Trimming cost V 2 bases and J 0 bases, with 14 bases left between them. The CDR3 has 17 amino acids. This CDR3 is CASSLKRGGASGNTIYF. CDR3 sequence (DNA): TGTGCCAGCAGCTTAAAACGAGGGGGGGCCTCTGGAAACACCATATATTTT.

Comment on this clonotype: A read error may produce the germline difference seen at one junction end. This chain joins TRBV4-1 and TRBJ2-5; TRBD2 might be the D (5 bases). This CDR3 spans 14 amino acids. The germline CDR1 and CDR2 sequences are MGHRA and YSYEKL. CDR3 amino acids: CASSQRDLSYEQHF. The CDR3, as DNA: TGCGCCAGCAGCCAACGGGATTTGTCCTACGAGCAGCACTTC.

This clonotype occurred a few times. This chain joins TRBV20-1 and TRBJ2-1; 7 nucleotides agree with TRBD2. Unmatched junction bases numbered 9, after V lost 0 bases and J lost 1 base. The CDR3 totals 17 residues. Germline V CDR1 and CDR2: DFQATT, SNEGSKA (reference sequence). The CDR3 nucleotides read TGCAGTGCTAGAGACCTGGCGGGAGACTATTCCTACAATGAGCAGTTCTTC. This gives the protein CSARDLAGDYSYNEQFF.

V and J are TRBV29-1 and TRBJ2-5, with 7 bases matching TRBD1. With the DNA end fitting TRBJ2-1 better, the J assignment may be wrong. Germline CDR1 SQVTM, CDR2 ANQGSEA. The CDR3 spans 15 residues. CDR3 region: CSVRGLGQVSNEQFF. CDR3 coding DNA: TGCAGCGTTAGGGGGCTCGGACAGGTCTCCAATGAGCAGTTCTTC.

This clonotype turned up a few times. The rearrangement uses TRBV20-1 and TRBJ2-1; perhaps TRBD1 as D (5 bases). CDR3 length equals 11 residues. Germline CDR1 reads DFQATT; CDR2 reads SNEGSKA (reference sequence). Trimming stripped 7 bases from V and 3 bases from J, with 7 bases between. This CDR3 is CSGQFYNEQFF. For the CDR3, the DNA is TGCAGTGGACAGTTCTACAATGAGCAGTTCTTC.

The rearrangement uses TRBV12-3 or TRBV12-4 and TRBJ1-1; 7 bases fit TRBD1. V lost 1 base, J lost 3 bases, and 11 bases stayed unmatched. The length of the CDR3 is 17 residues. CDR3 protein: CASSLGRGSRLDTEAFF. DNA of the CDR3: TGTGCCAGCAGTTTAGGCAGGGGGTCTCGCTTGGACACTGAAGCTTTCTTT.

The gene calls are TRBV29-1 and TRBJ1-2; tentative D call: TRBD1 (5 bases). The CDR3 has 14 amino acids. V was shortened by 1 base and J by 0 bases, with 9 bases between the two germline ends. The germline CDR1 and CDR2 sequences are SQVTM and ANQGSEA. The DNA for the CDR3 is TGCAGCGTTGAAGGACAGCAAGCTAACTATGGCTACACCTTC. Translated, it gives CSVEGQQANYGYTF. Supplemented by reference TRBV29-1 and TRBJ1-2, the full variable domain reads SAVISQKPSRDICQRGTSLTIQCQVDSQVTMMFWYRQQPGQSLTLIATANQGSEATYESGFVIDKFPISRPNLTFSTLTVSNMSPEDSSIYLCSVEGQQANYGYTFGSGTRLTVV.

The chain is built from TRBV20-1 and TRBJ2-7; 8 bases map to TRBD2. Trimming at V came to 5 bases and at J to 4 bases, leaving 13 bases not matched to a gene. The CDR3 has 15 amino acids. Germline CDR1 is DFQATT and CDR2 is SNEGSKA (reference sequence). CDR3 sequence (DNA): TGCAGTGCTTCAGGTTTCCGGGAGGGACCATACGAGCAGTACTTC. It specifies CSASGFREGPYEQYF.

This clonotype has just a few counts. The germline gene is not matched at one end of the junction; a read error may be the cause. The chain links TRBV7-9 to TRBJ2-7; 7 bases match TRBD1. The CDR3 is 14 residues long. From germline, CDR1 is SEHNR and CDR2 FQNEAQ (reference sequence). As DNA, the CDR3 is TGTGCCGGCAGCGACCAGCGGACAGGTCTCGAGCAGTACTTC. This codes for CAGSDQRTGLEQYF. Variable domain in full (rest from reference TRBV7-9 and TRBJ2-7): DTGVSQNPRHKITKRGQNVTFRCDPISEHNRLYWYRQTLGQGPEFLTYFQNEAQLEKSRLLSDRFSAERPKGSFSTLEIQRTEQGDSAMYLCAGSDQRTGLEQYFGPGTRLTVT.

V and J are TRBV29-1 and TRBJ2-7; D might be TRBD2 (6 bases). The CDR3 sequence is 14 residues long. V lost 5 bases to trimming and J lost 4 bases, with 18 bases between them. Germline V gene sequence: CDR1 SQVTM, CDR2 ANQGSEA. The CDR3: CSVLAARAGYEQYF. CDR3 DNA: TGCAGCGTTCTCGCGGCCCGTGCGGGGTACGAGCAGTACTTC.

This clonotype appeared once. The chain employs TRBV6-5 and TRBJ2-7, with 8 bases identical to TRBD1. CDR3 length equals 12 residues. Germline V gene sequence: CDR1 MNHEY, CDR2 SVGAGI. V shed 6 bases, J shed 8 bases, and the junction held 6 bases outside the gene matches. The CDR3 coding sequence is TGTGCCAGCAGACCCAGGGGGCCTCAGCAGTACTTC. Encoded protein: CASRPRGPQQYF.